This T cell receptor (beta chain) is from a study of shared T cell receptors in the human thymus. The repertoire was sequenced with immunoSEQ multiplex PCR; TCRdb's copy has only in-frame clones and lacks some. The data contain about 660,000 clones, roughly 90% of them seen just once; the ten biggest clones take up about 0.01%. J lost 6 bases, V lost 4 bases, and 11 bases had no gene match. Germline-derived CDR1 and CDR2 are SGHDT and YYEEEE. The CDR3 consists of 15 residues. The count of this clone is one. This CDR3 fails to terminate in the conserved phenylalanine or tryptophan, so it likely reflects a read error. These data are also associated with another study on human thymus T cells. That paper states: Healthy Finnish infants undergoing corrective surgery for congenital heart defects were the donors. Resections from corrective heart surgery provided thymus tissue. Related research examined unrelated individuals and reported that their thymic repertoires overlapped highly.

Sequenced: thymocytes. This TCR derives from a boy younger than two with a congenital heart defect. The rearrangement joins TRBV5-6 to TRBJ1-1; 8 nucleotides line up with TRBD1. The CDR3 region has the DNA TGTGCCAGCAGCCCCGATGGACAGGGCATCTCTGAAGCTTTCTCT. This gives the protein CASSPDGQGISEAFS.